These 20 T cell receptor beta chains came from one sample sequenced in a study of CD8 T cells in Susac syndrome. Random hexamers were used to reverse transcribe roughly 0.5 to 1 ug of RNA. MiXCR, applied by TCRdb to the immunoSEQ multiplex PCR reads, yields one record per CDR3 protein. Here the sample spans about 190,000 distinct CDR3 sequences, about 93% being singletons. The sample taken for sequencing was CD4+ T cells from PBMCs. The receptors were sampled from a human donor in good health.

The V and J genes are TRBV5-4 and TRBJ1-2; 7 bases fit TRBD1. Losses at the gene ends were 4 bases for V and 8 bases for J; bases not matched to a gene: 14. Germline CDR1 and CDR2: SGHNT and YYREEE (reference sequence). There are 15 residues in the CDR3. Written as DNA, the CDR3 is TGTGCCAGCAGCCATTCAGGGGGACTTACTCGAGGCTACACCTTC. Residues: CASSHSGGLTRGYTF.

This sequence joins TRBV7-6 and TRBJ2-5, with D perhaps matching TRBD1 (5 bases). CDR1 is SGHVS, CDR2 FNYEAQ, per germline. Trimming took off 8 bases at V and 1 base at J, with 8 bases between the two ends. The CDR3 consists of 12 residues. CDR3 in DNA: TGTGCCAGCGGACATCCCCAAGAGACCCAGTACTTC. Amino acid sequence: CASGHPQETQYF. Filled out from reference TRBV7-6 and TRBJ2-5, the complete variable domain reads GAGVSQSPRYKVTKRGQDVALRCDPISGHVSLYWYRQALGQGPEFLTYFNYEAQQDKSGLPNDRFSAERPEGSISTLTIQRTEQRDSAMYRCASGHPQETQYFGPGTRLLVL.

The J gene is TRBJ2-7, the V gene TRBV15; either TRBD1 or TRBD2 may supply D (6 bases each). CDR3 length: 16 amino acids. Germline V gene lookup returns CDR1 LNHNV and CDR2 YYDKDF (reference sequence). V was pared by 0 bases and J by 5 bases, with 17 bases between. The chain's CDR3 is CATSRDLLAGEDEQYV. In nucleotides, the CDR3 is TGTGCCACCAGCAGAGATCTTTTGGCAGGGGAGGACGAGCAGTACGTC.

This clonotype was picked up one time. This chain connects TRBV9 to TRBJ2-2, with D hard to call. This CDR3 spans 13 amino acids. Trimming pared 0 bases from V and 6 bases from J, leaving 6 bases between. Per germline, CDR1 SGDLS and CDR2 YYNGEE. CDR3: CASSVGPPGELFF. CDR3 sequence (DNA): TGTGCCAGCAGCGTAGGACCCCCCGGGGAGCTGTTTTTT.

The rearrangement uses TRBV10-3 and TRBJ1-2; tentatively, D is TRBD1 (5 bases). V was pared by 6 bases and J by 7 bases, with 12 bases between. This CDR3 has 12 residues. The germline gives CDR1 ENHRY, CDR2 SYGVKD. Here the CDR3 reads CAISLQRGGYTF. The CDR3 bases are TGTGCCATCAGCCTACAGAGGGGTGGCTACACCTTC.

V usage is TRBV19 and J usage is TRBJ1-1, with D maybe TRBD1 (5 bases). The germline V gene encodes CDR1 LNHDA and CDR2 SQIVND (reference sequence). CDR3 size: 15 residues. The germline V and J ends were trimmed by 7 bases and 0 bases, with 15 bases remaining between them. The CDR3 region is CASTTLRTLNTEAFF. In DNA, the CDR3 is TGTGCCAGTACCACCCTGAGGACACTGAACACTGAAGCTTTCTTT.

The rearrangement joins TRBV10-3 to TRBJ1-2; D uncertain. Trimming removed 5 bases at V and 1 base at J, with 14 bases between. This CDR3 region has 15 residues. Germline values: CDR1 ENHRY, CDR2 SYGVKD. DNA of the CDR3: TGTGCCATCAGTCATCAGACAAGCCTTAACTATGGCTACACCTTC. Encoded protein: CAISHQTSLNYGYTF.

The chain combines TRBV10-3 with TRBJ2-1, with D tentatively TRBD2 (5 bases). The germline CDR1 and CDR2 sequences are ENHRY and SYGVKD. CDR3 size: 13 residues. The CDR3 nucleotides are TGTGCTACCAGCTCACTAGGAGTCTATGAGCAGTTCTTC. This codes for CATSSLGVYEQFF.

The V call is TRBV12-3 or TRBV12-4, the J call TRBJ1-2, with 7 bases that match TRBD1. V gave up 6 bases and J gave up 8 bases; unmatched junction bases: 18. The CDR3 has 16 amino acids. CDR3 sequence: CASRVRDSPSLKGYTF. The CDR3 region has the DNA TGTGCCAGCAGGGTCCGGGACAGCCCTAGTTTGAAAGGCTACACCTTC.

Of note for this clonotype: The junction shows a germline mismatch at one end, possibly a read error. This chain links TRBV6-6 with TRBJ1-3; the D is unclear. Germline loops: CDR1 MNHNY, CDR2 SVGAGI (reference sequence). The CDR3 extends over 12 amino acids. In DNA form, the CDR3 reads TGTGCCAGCACCCTCTCTGAAAACACCATATATTTT. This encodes CASTLSENTIYF.

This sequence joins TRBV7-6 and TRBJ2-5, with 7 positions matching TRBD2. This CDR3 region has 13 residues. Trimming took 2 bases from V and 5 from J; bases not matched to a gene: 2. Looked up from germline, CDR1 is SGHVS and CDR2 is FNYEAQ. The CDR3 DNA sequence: TGTGCCAGCAGCTTATGGGAGGGGGAGACCCAGTACTTC. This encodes CASSLWEGETQYF.

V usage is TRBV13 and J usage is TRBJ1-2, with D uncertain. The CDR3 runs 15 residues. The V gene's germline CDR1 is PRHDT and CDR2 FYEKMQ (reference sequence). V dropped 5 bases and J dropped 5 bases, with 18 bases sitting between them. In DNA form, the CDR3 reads TGTGCCAGCAGCCGGAAAGAAGAGGGCGGTTATGGCTACACCTTC. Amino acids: CASSRKEEGGYGYTF. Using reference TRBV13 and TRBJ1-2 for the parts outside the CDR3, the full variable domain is AAGVIQSPRHLIKEKRETATLKCYPIPRHDTVYWYQQGPGQDPQFLISFYEKMQSDKGSIPDRFSAQQFSDYHSELNMSSLELGDSALYFCASSRKEEGGYGYTFGSGTRLTVV.

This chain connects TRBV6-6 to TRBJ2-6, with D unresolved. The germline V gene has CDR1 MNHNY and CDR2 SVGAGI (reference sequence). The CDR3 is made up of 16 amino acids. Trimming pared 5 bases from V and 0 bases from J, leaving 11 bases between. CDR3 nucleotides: TGTGCCAGCAGTGGCGACCGATTCTCTGGGGCCAACGTCCTGACTTTC. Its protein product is CASSGDRFSGANVLTF.

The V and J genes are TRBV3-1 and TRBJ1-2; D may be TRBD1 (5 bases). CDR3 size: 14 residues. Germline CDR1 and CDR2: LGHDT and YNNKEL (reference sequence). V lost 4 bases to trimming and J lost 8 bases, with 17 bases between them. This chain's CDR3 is CASSPAGGARGYTF. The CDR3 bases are TGTGCCAGCAGCCCCGCTGGAGGGGCGAGGGGCTACACCTTC. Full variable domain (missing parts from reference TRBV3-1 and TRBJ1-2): DTAVSQTPKYLVTQMGNDKSIKCEQNLGHDTMYWYKQDSKKFLKIMFSYNNKELIINETVPNRFSPKSPDKAHLNLHINSLELGDSAVYFCASSPAGGARGYTFGSGTRLTVV.

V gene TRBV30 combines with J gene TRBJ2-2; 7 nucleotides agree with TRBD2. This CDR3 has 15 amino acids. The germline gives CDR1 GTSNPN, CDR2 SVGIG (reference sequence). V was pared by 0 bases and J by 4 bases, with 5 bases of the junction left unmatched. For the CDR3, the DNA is TGTGCCTGGAGTGTAATCGGGGGGAGCACCGGGGAGCTGTTTTTT. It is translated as CAWSVIGGSTGELFF.

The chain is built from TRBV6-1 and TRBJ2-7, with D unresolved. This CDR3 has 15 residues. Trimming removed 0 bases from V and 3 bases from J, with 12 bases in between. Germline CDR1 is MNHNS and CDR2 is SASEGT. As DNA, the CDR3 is TGTGCCAGCAGTGAAGCGCGTTCAGTCGTCTACGAGCAGTACGTC. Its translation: CASSEARSVVYEQYV.

The CDR3 bases are TGCGCCAGCAGCTCCGACCGGTACAATGAGCAGTTCTTC. The encoded protein is CASSSDRYNEQFF. This sequence joins TRBV5-1 and TRBJ2-1; D unclear. CDR1 is SGHRS, CDR2 YFSETQ, per germline. V was clipped by 3 bases and J by 4 bases, with 8 bases between them. CDR3 length: 13 amino acids.

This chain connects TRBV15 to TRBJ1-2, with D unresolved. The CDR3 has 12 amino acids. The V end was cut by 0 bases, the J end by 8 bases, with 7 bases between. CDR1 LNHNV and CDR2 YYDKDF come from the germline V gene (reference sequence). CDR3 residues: CATSRDREGYTF. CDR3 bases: TGTGCCACCAGCAGAGATAGAGAGGGCTACACCTTC.

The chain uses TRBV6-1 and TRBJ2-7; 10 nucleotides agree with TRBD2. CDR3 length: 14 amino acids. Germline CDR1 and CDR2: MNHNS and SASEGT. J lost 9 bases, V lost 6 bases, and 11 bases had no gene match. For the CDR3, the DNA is TGTGCCAGCAGGGATCCTACTAGCGGGGTGTGGCAGTACTTC. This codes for CASRDPTSGVWQYF.

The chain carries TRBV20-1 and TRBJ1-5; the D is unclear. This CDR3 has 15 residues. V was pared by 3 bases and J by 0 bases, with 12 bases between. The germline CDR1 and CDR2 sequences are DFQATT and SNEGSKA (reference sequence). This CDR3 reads CSASWARRSNQPQHF. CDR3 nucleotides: TGCAGTGCTAGCTGGGCCAGGCGTAGCAATCAGCCCCAGCATTTT.